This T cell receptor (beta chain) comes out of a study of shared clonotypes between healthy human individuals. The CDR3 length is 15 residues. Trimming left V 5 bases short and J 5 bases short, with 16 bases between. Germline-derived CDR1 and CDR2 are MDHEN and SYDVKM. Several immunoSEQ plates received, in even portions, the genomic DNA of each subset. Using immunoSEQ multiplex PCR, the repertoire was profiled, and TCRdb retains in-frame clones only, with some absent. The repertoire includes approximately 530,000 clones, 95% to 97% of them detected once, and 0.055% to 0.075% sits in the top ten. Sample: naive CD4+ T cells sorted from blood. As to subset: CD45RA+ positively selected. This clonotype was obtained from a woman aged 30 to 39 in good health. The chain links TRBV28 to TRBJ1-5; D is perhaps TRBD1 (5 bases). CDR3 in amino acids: CASSIGAPADQPQHF. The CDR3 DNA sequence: TGTGCCAGCAGTATAGGGGCGCCCGCCGATCAGCCCCAGCATTTT.